This T cell receptor (beta chain) was obtained from a study of blood T cell repertoires in COVID-19. On the study more broadly: Italy, Spain and the United States were the sources of the convalescent and acute COVID-19 samples.

Seattle enrolled patients during active infection and tracked them longitudinally. This clone showed up just once. The V gene's germline CDR1 is LNHNV and CDR2 YYDKDF (reference sequence). The CDR3 totals 16 residues. With V trimmed by 0 bases and J by 3 bases, 4 bases remained unmatched. Original processing methods: Researchers report that nucleated cell counts were estimated from reference gene primer amplification. Libraries were prepared by immunoSEQ multiplex PCR; TCRdb keeps only in-frame clonotypes and omits some of them. V, J and clone size are taken as reported in that table, and D and trimming were inferred from the DNA itself. The data hold 150,000 to 200,000 clones, with about 86% observed a single time.

The source is a woman aged 60-70 years with COVID-19, enrolled during active disease. Sequencing was performed on peripheral blood. The chain recombines TRBV15 with TRBJ2-7, with 11 bases matching TRBD1. The CDR3 DNA reads as TGTGCCACCAGCAGAGATATCGGGACAGGGGGCTACGAGCAGTACTTC. Protein: CATSRDIGTGGYEQYF.